One and the same sample provided the 12 T cell receptor beta chains below, sequenced in a study of T-cell memory formation after mild COVID-19. TCRdb ran MiXCR on the 5' RACE reads and lists one entry per CDR3 protein. This table holds roughly 160,000 distinct CDR3 sequences, over 10% found once. The specimen sequenced was PBMCs or a T cell subset sorted from them (not recorded which). These receptors were obtained from a man aged 18-30 years who had mild COVID-19 (a few samples of this study predate the infection). Cell type and time point are not known.

This clonotype has just a few counts. V usage is TRBV2 and J usage is TRBJ2-7, with D perhaps matching TRBD1 (5 bases). The CDR3 totals 13 residues. The germline V and J ends were trimmed by 6 bases and 5 bases, with 14 bases remaining between them. Germline assignment: CDR1 SNHLY and CDR2 FYNNEI. The CDR3 DNA follows: TGTGCCAGCAGGGAACACCAGGGTGACGAGCAGTACTTC. Translation: CASREHQGDEQYF.

This clonotype has more than one count but fewer than ten. The chain couples TRBV12-3 or TRBV12-4 to TRBJ1-1, with a possible D match to TRBD1 (6 bases). The CDR3 consists of 14 residues. V lost 3 bases to trimming and J lost 0 bases, with 8 bases between them. As DNA, the CDR3 is TGTGCCAGCAGTTTCGGGGGCTTGAACACTGAAGCTTTCTTT. It specifies CASSFGGLNTEAFF.

The V call is TRBV7-2, the J call TRBJ2-1; 8 bases are shared with TRBD2. Unmatched junction bases numbered 14, after V lost 5 bases and J lost 8 bases. The CDR3 consists of 16 residues. The germline gives CDR1 SGHTA, CDR2 FQGNSA. CDR3 amino acids: CASSPGAGGAGYEQFF. The CDR3 DNA reads TGTGCCAGCAGCCCTGGGGCCGGGGGGGCCGGCTATGAGCAGTTCTTC.

There are a few counts of this clonotype. The chain is built from TRBV6-4 and TRBJ2-3, with TRBD2 matching over 7 bases. The V gene end was trimmed by 2 bases and the J gene end by 3 bases; junction bases not matched to a gene: 14. Germline CDR1 is MRHNA and CDR2 is SNTAGT. The CDR3 spans 18 residues. The CDR3 nucleotides are TGTGCCAGCAGTGACCCCACCGGGGTCGCGGGGGAAACAGATACGCAGTATTTT. Residues: CASSDPTGVAGETDTQYF.

This clonotype was observed at least ten times. The chain links TRBV4-2 to TRBJ1-1; 10 bases are shared with TRBD1. The V gene end was trimmed by 4 bases and the J gene end by 1 base; junction bases not matched to a gene: 3. Germline V gene sequence: CDR1 LGHNA, CDR2 YNFKEQ. The CDR3 loop spans 15 amino acids. The CDR3 DNA sequence: TGTGCCAGCAGCCGCGGACAGGGGGGGAACACTGAAGCTTTCTTT. Its translation is CASSRGQGGNTEAFF.

This chain uses TRBV7-9 with TRBJ2-7, with D perhaps matching TRBD1 (6 bases). The CDR3 has 13 amino acids. V was trimmed by 5 bases and J by 2 bases, leaving 10 bases between them. Germline CDR1 reads SEHNR; CDR2 reads FQNEAQ (reference sequence). The CDR3 sequence is CASSLQGPYEQYV. Here the CDR3 DNA reads TGTGCCAGCAGCCTACAGGGACCCTACGAGCAGTACGTC.

The chain carries TRBV5-1 and TRBJ2-3; D gene unclear. This CDR3 has 14 amino acids. CDR1 and CDR2 from the germline V gene are SGHRS and YFSETQ. The V gene lost 4 bases and the J gene lost 3 bases, with 12 bases spanning the gap. CDR3 sequence: CASSGNRVTDTQYF. CDR3 DNA sequence: TGCGCCAGCAGCGGGAACCGCGTGACAGATACGCAGTATTTT.

The table lists this clonotype with a few counts. The V gene is TRBV7-2, the J gene TRBJ1-5; the match to TRBD1 covers 9 bases. In germline, CDR1 is SGHTA, CDR2 FQGNSA. CDR3 length: 16 amino acids. With V trimmed by 3 bases and J by 2 bases, 5 bases remained unmatched. CDR3 DNA sequence: TGTGCCAGCAGCTTTACAGGGGGCATTGGCAATCAGCCCCAGCATTTT. Translated, it gives CASSFTGGIGNQPQHF.

Here the CDR3 reads CASSFSGQPTLGQFF. For the CDR3, the DNA is TGCGCCAGCAGCTTTTCCGGACAGCCTACATTAGGGCAGTTCTTC. This chain links TRBV5-1 with TRBJ2-1; tentative D call: TRBD1 (6 bases). The CDR3 consists of 15 residues. V lost 2 bases and J lost 12, with 21 bases in between. Germline CDR1 is SGHRS and CDR2 is YFSETQ.

The J gene is TRBJ2-5, the V gene TRBV20-1, with 14 bases aligning to TRBD2. The V segment lost 8 bases and the J segment 2 bases; nucleotides outside the gene matches: 4. This CDR3 is 14 amino acids long. Germline V gene data show CDR1 as DFQATT and CDR2 as SNEGSKA (reference sequence). CDR3 DNA sequence: TGCAGTCCAAGGACTAGCGGGGGGCAAGAGACCCAGTACTTC. Translated, it gives CSPRTSGGQETQYF.

This rearrangement joins TRBV7-2 to TRBJ2-3; D is uncertain. CDR3 length: 16 amino acids. Germline CDR1 is SGHTA and CDR2 is FQGNSA. V lost 1 base to trimming and J lost 6 bases, with 17 bases between them. The CDR3 is CASSLVGRNLRDTQYF. In nucleotides, the CDR3 is TGTGCCAGCAGCTTAGTTGGCCGAAACCTGAGGGATACGCAGTATTTT.

The chain employs TRBV3-1 and TRBJ1-2, with a weak D call TRBD1 (6 bases). This CDR3 has 11 residues. From germline, CDR1 is LGHDT and CDR2 YNNKEL (reference sequence). The ends were cut back, 0 bases at V and 11 bases at J, with 7 bases in the middle. The CDR3 here is CASSQDQGYTF. The DNA of the CDR3 is TGTGCCAGCAGCCAAGATCAGGGGTACACCTTC.